One T cell receptor beta chain is described in this entry. The CDR3 is made up of 15 amino acids. Germline assignment: CDR1 SQVTM and CDR2 ANQGSEA. V lost 2 bases and J 1 base, leaving 14 bases between the germline ends. This sample is part of a study of blood T cell repertoires in COVID-19. Study context: COVID-19 samples collected from the United States, Italy and Spain covered acute and convalescent phases.

Assay: immunoSEQ multiplex PCR; the TCRdb copy retains only in-frame clones and omits some. The profile shows roughly 250,000 clones, about 90% of them singletons. This TCR was sampled from a woman in her 40s with acute or convalescent COVID-19. The sample comprised peripheral blood. V and J are TRBV29-1 and TRBJ1-1, with D unclear. The CDR3 region is CSVELRARGNTEAFF. CDR3 in DNA: TGCAGCGTTGAATTACGGGCGCGGGGGAACACTGAAGCTTTCTTT.